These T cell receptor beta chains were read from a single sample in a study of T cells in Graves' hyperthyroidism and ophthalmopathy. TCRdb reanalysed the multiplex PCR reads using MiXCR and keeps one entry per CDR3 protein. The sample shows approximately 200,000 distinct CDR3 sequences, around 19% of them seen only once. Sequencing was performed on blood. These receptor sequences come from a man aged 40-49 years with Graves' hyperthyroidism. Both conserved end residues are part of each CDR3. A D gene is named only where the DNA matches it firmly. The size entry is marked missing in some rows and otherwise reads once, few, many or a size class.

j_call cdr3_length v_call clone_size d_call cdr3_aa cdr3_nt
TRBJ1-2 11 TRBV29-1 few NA CSVAGQGVYTF TGCAGCGTTGCAGGGCAGGGAGTCTACACCTTC
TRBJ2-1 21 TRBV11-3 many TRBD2 CASSSTNRLAGVPSSYNEQFF TGTGCCAGCAGCTCGACGAATAGACTAGCGGGGGTCCCGAGCTCCTACAATGAGCAGTTCTTC
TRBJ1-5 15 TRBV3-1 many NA CASSQSPDSNQPQHF TGTGCCAGCAGCCAATCCCCGGATAGCAATCAGCCCCAGCATTTT
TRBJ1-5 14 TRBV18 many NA CASRHVGNNQPQHF TGTGCCAGCCGTCACGTGGGAAACAATCAGCCCCAGCATTTT
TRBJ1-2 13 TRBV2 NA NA CASSELGNYGYTF TGTGCCAGCAGTGAACTGGGAAACTATGGCTACACCTTC
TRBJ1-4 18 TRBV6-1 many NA CASSPSQVLPPSDEKLFF TGTGCCAGCAGTCCTTCCCAGGTCTTACCACCCTCGGATGAAAAACTGTTTTTT
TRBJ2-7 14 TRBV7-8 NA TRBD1 CASTHPDRSYEQYF TGTGCCAGCACCCACCCGGACAGGTCCTACGAGCAGTACTTC
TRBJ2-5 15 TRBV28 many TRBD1 CASRGGQGRGETQYF TGTGCCAGCAGGGGGGGACAGGGAAGAGGAGAGACCCAGTACTTC
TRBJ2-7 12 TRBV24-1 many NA CATSEQDSEQYF TGTGCCACCAGTGAGCAAGACAGCGAGCAGTACTTC
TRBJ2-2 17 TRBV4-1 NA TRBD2 CASSLTSGGSRAGELFF TGCGCCAGCAGCCTGACTAGCGGGGGGTCACGGGCCGGGGAGCTGTTTTTT